This TCR beta chain appears in the sequencing data of a study of OX40 agonist ivuxolimab in advanced cancers. Study results and limitations: Certain nonresponding patients likewise had low normalized T-cell clonal expansion.

Germline assignment: CDR1 SGHTS and CDR2 YDEGEE. This CDR3 is built from 13 residues. V lost 4 bases and J lost 5; bases outside the gene matches: 4. TCRdb's table, derived via immunoSEQ multiplex PCR, lists solely in-frame clones and lacks some. The sample includes about 35,000 clones, around four fifths seen only once; the top ten take about 15%. Note on this clone: What it binds is unknown.

The V and J genes are TRBV5-8 and TRBJ1-1; TRBD1 aligns across 8 bases. The material sequenced was CD4+ or CD8+ T cells sorted from blood, taken in a trial of the OX40 agonist ivuxolimab. This TCR derives from an adult with an advanced solid tumor such as melanoma, head and neck, liver or kidney cancer. DNA for the CDR3: TGTGCCAGCAGCCGACAGGGGAGGACTGAAGCTTTCTTT. As protein: CASSRQGRTEAFF. Supplemented by reference TRBV5-8 and TRBJ1-1, the full variable domain reads EAGVTQSPTHLIKTRGQQATLRCSPISGHTSVYWYQQALGLGLQFLLWYDEGEERNRGNFPPRFSGRQFPNYSSELNVNALELEDSALYLCASSRQGRTEAFFGQGTRLTVV.